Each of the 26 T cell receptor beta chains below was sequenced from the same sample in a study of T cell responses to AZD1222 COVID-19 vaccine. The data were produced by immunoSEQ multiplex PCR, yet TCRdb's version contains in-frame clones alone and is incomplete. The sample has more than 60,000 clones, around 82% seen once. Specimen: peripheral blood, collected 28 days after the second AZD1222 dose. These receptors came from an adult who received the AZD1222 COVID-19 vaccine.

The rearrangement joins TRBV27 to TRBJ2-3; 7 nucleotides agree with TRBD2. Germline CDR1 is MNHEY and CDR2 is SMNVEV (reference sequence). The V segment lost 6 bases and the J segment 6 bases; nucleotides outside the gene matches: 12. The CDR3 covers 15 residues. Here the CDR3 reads CASSLPSGGRDTQYF. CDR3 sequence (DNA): TGTGCCAGCAGCCTCCCTAGCGGAGGTCGGGATACGCAGTATTTT.

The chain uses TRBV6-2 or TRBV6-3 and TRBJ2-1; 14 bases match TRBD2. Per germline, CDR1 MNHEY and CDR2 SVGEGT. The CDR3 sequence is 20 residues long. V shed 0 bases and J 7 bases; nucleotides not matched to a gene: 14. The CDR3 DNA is TGTGCCAGCAGTTACTCGAGATCGCGGACTAGCGGGAGGAGGGGGAATGAGCAGTTCTTC. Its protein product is CASSYSRSRTSGRRGNEQFF.

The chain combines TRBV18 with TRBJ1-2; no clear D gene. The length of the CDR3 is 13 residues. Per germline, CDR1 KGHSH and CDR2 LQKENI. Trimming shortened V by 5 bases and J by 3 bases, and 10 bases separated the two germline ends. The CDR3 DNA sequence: TGTGCCAGCTCAGAAGAAAGGGACTATGGCTACACCTTC. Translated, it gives CASSEERDYGYTF.

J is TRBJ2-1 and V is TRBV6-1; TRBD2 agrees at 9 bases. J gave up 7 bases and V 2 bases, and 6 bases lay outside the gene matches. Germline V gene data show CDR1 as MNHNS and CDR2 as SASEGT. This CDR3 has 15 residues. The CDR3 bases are TGTGCCAGCAGTGAAAATGGACTAGCGAGAAATGAGCAGTTCTTC. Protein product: CASSENGLARNEQFF.

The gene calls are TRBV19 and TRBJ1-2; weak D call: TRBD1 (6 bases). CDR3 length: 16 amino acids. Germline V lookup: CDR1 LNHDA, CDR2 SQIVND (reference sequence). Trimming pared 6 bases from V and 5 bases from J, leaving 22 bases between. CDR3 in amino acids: CASSVPSLTGSYGYTF. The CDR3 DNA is TGTGCCAGTAGCGTTCCGAGTCTGACAGGTTCATATGGCTACACCTTC. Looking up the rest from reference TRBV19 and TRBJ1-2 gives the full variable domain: DGGITQSPKYLFRKEGQNVTLSCEQNLNHDAMYWYRQDPGQGLRLIYYSQIVNDFQKGDIAEGYSVSREKKESFPLTVTSAQKNPTAFYLCASSVPSLTGSYGYTFGSGTRLTVV.

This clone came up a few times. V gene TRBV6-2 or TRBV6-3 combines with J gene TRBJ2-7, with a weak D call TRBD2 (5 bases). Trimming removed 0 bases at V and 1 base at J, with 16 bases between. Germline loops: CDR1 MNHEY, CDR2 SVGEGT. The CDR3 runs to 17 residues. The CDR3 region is CASSYSSDVQRSYEQYF. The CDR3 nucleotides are TGTGCCAGCAGTTACTCGAGCGATGTCCAGCGGTCCTACGAGCAGTACTTC.

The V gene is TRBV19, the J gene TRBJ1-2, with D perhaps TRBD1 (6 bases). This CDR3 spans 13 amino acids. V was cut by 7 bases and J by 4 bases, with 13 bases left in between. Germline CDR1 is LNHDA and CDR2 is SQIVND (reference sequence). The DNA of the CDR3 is TGTGCCAGTAAAGCAGGGGAGAGCTATGGCTACACCTTC. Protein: CASKAGESYGYTF.

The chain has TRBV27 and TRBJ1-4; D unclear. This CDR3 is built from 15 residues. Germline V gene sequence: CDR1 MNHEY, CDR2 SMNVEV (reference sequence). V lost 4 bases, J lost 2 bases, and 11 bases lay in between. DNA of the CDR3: TGTGCCAGCAGTTCCCATCGAGGGACTAATGAAAAACTGTTTTTT. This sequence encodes CASSSHRGTNEKLFF.

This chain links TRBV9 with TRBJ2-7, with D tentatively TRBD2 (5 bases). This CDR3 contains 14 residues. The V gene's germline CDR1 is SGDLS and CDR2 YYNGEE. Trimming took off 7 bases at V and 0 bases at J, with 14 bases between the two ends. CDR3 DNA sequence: TGTGCCAGCTCTTCCGGGAAAAGCTCCTACGAGCAGTACTTC. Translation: CASSSGKSSYEQYF.

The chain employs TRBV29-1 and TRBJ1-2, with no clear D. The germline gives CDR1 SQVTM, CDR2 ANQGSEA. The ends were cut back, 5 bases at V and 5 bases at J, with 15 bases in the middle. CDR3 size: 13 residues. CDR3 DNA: TGCAGCGTTATTGAGCCAGTCTCGTATGGCTACACCTTC. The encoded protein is CSVIEPVSYGYTF.

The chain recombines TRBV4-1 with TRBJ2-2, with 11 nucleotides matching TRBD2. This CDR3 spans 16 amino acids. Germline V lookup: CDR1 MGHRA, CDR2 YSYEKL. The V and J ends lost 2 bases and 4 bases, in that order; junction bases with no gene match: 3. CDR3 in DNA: TGCGCCAGCAGCCAATTTAGCGGGAGGGGCACCGGGGAGCTGTTTTTT. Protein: CASSQFSGRGTGELFF.

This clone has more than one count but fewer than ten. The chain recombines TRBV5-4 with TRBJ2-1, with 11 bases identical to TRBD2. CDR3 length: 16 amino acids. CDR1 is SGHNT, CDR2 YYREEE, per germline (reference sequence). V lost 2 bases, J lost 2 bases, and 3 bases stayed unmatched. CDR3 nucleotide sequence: TGTGCCAGCAGCTTAAAACTAGCGGGAGCCTACAATGAGCAGTTCTTC. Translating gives CASSLKLAGAYNEQFF.

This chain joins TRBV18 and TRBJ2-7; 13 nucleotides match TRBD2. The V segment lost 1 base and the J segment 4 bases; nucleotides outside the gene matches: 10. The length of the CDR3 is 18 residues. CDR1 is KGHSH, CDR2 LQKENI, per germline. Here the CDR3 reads CASSPQHWTSGSGYEQYF. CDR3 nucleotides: TGTGCCAGCTCACCACAACATTGGACTAGCGGGAGTGGATACGAGCAGTACTTC.

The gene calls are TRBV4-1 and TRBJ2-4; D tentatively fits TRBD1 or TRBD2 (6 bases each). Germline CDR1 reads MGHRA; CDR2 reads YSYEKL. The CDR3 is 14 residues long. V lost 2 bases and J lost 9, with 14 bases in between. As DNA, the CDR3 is TGCGCCAGCAGCCAAAAGTGGGGGGCGGCCATTCAGTACTTC. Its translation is CASSQKWGAAIQYF.

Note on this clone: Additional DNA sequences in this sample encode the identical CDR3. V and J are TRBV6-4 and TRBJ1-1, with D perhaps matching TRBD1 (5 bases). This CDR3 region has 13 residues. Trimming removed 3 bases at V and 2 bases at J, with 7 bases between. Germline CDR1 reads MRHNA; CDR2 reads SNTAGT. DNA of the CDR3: TGTGCCAGCAGTGAACAGGTCAACACTGAAGCTTTCTTT. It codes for CASSEQVNTEAFF.

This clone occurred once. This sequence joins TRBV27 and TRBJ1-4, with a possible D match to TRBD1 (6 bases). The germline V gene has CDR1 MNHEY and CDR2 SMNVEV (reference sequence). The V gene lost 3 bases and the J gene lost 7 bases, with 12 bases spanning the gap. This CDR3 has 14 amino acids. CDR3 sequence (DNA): TGTGCCAGCAGTTTCGGGGGGCTAGCTGAAAAACTGTTTTTT. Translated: CASSFGGLAEKLFF.

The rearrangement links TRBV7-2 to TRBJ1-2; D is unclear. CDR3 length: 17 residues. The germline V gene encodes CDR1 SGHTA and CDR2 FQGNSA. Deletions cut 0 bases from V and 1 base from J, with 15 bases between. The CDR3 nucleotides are TGTGCCAGCAGCTTAGCCCCACGGGGTGCGTATAACTATGGCTACACCTTC. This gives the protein CASSLAPRGAYNYGYTF.

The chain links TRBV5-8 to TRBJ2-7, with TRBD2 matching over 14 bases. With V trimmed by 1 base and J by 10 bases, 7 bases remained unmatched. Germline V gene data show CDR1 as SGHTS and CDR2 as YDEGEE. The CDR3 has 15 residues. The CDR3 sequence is CASSLRGLAGEEQYF. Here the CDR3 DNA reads TGTGCCAGCAGCTTGCGGGGACTAGCGGGAGAGGAACAGTACTTC.

Here the CDR3 DNA reads TGTGCCAGCAAGGACAGCTTTGCAACTAATGAAAAACTGTTTTTT. Amino acid sequence: CASKDSFATNEKLFF. The chain uses TRBV2 and TRBJ1-4; D possibly corresponds to TRBD1 (6 bases). This CDR3 has 15 residues. Germline V lookup: CDR1 SNHLY, CDR2 FYNNEI. V was pared by 7 bases and J by 0 bases, with 12 bases between.

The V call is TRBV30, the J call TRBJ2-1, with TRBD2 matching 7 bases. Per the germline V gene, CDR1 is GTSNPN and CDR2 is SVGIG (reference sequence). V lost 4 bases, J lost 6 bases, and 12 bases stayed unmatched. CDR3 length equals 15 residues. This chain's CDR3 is CAWTPGLLNSNEQFF. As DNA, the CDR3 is TGTGCCTGGACCCCGGGACTACTAAACTCCAATGAGCAGTTCTTC. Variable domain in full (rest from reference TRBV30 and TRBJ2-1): SQTIHQWPATLVQPVGSPLSLECTVEGTSNPNLYWYRQAAGRGLQLLFYSVGIGQISSEVPQNLSASRPQDRQFILSSKKLLLSDSGFYLCAWTPGLLNSNEQFFGPGTRLTVL.

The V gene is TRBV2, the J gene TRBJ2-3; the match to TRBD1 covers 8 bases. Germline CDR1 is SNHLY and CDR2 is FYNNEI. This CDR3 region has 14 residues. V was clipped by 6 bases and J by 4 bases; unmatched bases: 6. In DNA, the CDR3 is TGTGCCAGCAGGGACAGGGATGGGGCAGATACGCAGTATTTT. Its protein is CASRDRDGADTQYF.

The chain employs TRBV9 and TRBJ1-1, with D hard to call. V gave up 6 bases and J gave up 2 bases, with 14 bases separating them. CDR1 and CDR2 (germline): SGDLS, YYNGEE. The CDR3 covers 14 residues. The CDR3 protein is CASTESVENTEAFF. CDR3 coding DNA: TGTGCCAGCACCGAAAGTGTTGAAAACACTGAAGCTTTCTTT.

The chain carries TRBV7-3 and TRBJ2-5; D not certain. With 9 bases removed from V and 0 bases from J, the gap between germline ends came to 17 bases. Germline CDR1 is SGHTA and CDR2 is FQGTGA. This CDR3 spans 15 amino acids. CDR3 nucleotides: TGTGCCAGGAGGATCCGAGGTCCGTACCAAGAGACCCAGTACTTC. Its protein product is CARRIRGPYQETQYF.

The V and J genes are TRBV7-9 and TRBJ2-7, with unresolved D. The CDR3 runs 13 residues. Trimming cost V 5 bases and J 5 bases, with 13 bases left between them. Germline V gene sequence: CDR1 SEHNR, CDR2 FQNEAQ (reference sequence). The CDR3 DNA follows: TGTGCCAGCAGCCCACCGTGGGGTAACGAGCAGTACTTC. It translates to CASSPPWGNEQYF.

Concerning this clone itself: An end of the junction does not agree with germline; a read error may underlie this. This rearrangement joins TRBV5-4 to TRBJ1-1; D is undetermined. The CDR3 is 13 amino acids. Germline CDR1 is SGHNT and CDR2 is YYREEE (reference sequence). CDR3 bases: TGTGCCAGCAGTTTGGGAGTTCGGAGTGGGGCTTTCTTT. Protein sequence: CASSLGVRSGAFF.

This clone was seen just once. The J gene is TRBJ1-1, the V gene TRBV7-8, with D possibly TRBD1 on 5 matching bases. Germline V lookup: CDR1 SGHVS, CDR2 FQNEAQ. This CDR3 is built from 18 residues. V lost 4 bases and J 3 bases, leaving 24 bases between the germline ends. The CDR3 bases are TGTGCCAGCAGCTCAGGCTGGGGGGGTCGGGGAACGGACACTGAAGCTTTCTTT. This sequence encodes CASSSGWGGRGTDTEAFF. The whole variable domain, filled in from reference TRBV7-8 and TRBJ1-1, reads GAGVSQSPRYKVAKRGQDVALRCDPISGHVSLFWYQQALGQGPEFLTYFQNEAQLDKSGLPSDRFFAERPEGSVSTLKIQRTQQEDSAVYLCASSSGWGGRGTDTEAFFGQGTRLTVV.